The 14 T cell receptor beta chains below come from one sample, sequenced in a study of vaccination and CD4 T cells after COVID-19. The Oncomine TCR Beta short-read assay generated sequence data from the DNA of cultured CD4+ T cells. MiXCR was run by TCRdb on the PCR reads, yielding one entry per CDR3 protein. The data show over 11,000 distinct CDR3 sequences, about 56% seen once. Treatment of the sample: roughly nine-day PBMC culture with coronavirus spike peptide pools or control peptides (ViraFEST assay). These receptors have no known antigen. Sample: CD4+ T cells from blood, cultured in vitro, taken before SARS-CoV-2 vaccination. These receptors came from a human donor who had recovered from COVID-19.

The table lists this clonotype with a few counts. The CDR3 here is CASSLSWDGQQQFF. The CDR3 DNA is TGTGCCAGCAGTTTATCGTGGGACGGCCAGCAGCAGTTCTTC. The chain carries TRBV27 and TRBJ2-1, with D tentatively TRBD1 or TRBD2 (5 bases each). Trimming shortened V by 0 bases and J by 11 bases, and 14 bases separated the two germline ends. The CDR3 runs to 14 residues. Germline CDR1 MNHEY, CDR2 SMNVEV (reference sequence).

In nucleotides, the CDR3 is TGCGCCAGCAGCTTCCGGGACAGGGAAGAGACCCAGTACTTC. Amino acids: CASSFRDREETQYF. The rearrangement joins TRBV5-1 to TRBJ2-5, with 9 bases lining up with TRBD1. Germline CDR1 reads SGHRS; CDR2 reads YFSETQ. V gave up 2 bases and J gave up 3 bases; unmatched junction bases: 2. This CDR3 has 14 amino acids.

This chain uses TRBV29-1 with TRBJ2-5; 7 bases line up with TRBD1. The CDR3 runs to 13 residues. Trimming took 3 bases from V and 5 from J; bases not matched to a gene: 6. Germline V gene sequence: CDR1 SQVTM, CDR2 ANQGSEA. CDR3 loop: CSVEQQGHETQYF. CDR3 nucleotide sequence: TGCAGCGTTGAGCAACAGGGGCATGAGACCCAGTACTTC.

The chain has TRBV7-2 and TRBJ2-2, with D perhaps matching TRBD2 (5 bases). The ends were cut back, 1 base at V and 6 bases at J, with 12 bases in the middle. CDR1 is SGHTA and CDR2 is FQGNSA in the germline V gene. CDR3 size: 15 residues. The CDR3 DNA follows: TGTGCCAGCAGCTTAGGCCCCCCGGGATCCGGGGAGCTGTTTTTT. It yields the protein CASSLGPPGSGELFF.

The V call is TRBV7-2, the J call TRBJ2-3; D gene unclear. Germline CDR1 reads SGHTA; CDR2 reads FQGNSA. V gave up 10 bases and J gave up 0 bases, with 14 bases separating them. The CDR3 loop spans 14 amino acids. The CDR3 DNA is TGTGCCACTCGTGGAAGGGCGAGCACAGATACGCAGTATTTT. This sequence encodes CATRGRASTDTQYF.

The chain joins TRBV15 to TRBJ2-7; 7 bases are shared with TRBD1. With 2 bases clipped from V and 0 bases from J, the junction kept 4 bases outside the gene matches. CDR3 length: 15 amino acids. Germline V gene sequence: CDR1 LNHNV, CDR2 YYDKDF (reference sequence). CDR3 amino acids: CATSRFRDSSYEQYF. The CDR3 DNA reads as TGTGCCACCAGCAGATTCCGGGACAGCTCCTACGAGCAGTACTTC.

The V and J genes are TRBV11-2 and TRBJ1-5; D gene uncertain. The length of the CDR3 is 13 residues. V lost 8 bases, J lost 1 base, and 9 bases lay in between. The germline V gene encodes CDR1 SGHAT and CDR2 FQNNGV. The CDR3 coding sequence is TGTGCCAGCTCGCTGGCGAGCAATCAGCCCCAGCATTTT. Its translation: CASSLASNQPQHF.

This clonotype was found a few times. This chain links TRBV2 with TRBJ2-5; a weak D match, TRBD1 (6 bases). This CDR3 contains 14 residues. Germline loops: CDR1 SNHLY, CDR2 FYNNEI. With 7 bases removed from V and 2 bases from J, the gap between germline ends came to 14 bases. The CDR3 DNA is TGTGCCAGCACCATATCAGGGGATCAAGAGACCCAGTACTTC. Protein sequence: CASTISGDQETQYF.

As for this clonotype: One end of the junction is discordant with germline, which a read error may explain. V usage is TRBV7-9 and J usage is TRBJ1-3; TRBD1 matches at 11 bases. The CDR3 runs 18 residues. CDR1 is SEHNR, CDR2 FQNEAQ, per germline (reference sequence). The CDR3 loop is CASSRWTGQGAYGNIIYF. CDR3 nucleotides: TGTGCCAGCAGCCGATGGACCGGACAGGGGGCATACGGAAACATCATATATTTT.

In DNA, the CDR3 is TGCAGTGCTAGAGGAGGGGGCGGCTCCTTGGCTTTCTTT. Residues: CSARGGGGSLAFF. The chain couples TRBV20-1 to TRBJ1-1, with TRBD1 matching over 7 bases. V was pared by 1 base and J by 11 bases, with 10 bases of the junction left unmatched. The CDR3 runs to 13 residues. Germline V gene data show CDR1 as DFQATT and CDR2 as SNEGSKA (reference sequence).

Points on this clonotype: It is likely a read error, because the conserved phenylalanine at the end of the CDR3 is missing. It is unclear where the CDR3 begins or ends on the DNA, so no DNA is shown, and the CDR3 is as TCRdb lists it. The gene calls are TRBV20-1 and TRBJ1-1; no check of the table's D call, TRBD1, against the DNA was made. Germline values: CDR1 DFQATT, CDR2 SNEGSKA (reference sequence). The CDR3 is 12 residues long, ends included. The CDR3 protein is CSARERQGRPFL.

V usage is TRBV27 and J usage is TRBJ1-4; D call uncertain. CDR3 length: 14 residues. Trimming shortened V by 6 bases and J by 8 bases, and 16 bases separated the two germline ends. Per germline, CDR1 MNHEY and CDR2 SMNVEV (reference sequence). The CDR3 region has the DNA TGTGCCAGCAGCCTGGACGGACGGAGGGAAAAACTGTTTTTT. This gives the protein CASSLDGRREKLFF.

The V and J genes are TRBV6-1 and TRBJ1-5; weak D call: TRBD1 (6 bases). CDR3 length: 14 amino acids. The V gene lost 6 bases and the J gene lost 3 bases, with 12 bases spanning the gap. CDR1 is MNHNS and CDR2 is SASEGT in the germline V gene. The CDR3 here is CASRDSRSNQPQHF. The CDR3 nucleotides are TGTGCCAGCAGGGACAGCCGGTCCAATCAGCCCCAGCATTTT.

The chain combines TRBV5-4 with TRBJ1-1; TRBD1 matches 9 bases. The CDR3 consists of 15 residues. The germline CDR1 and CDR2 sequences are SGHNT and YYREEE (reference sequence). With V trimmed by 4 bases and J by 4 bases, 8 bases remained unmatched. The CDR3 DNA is TGTGCCAGCAGCCCGACACAGGGGGCGGGCACTGAAGCTTTCTTT. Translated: CASSPTQGAGTEAFF.